This T cell receptor (beta chain) was retrieved from a study of cytomegalovirus exposure and HLA in healthy donors. A word on this clone: No antigen is known for it.

PCR primers comprised 60 Vbeta and 13 Jbeta primers. Source study methods: A later analysis tallied 87 million or so unique TCR beta chains, 8.5 million to 11 million of them shared. Clones were read by immunoSEQ multiplex PCR, and TCRdb kept only the in-frame ones, dropping some. V, J and clone size derive from that table, while D and trimming were established from the DNA sequence. The sample consists of about 120,000 clones, around 77% of them appearing once. Healthy people donating bone marrow made up the donors. The CDR3 length is 14 residues. Trimming took off 0 bases at V and 7 bases at J, with 9 bases between the two ends. Germline-derived CDR1 and CDR2 are SGHAT and FQNNGV. Regarding the study as a whole: Clonal expansion was found to be greater in HLA-associated TCR beta chains than in equally common others in a later analysis.

The rearrangement uses TRBV11-2 and TRBJ1-4; a possible D gene is TRBD1 (6 bases). The source is a man aged 40-49 years in good health and CMV-seropositive. Sequencing was performed on PBMCs. CDR3: CASSLDAGVEKLFF. CDR3 bases: TGTGCCAGCAGCTTAGATGCAGGGGTTGAAAAACTGTTTTTT.